The 23 T cell receptor beta chains listed next were all sequenced from one sample in a study of blood T cell repertoires in COVID-19. The assay was immunoSEQ multiplex PCR, and TCRdb's table has in-frame clones only and misses some. The table has around 300,000 clones, 89% seen once. Sequences were obtained from peripheral blood. Every receptor here comes from a man in his fifties with acute or convalescent COVID-19.

This clone was seen just once. The chain couples TRBV12-3 or TRBV12-4 to TRBJ2-7; the D gene is possibly TRBD1 (5 bases). The CDR3 spans 12 residues. Trimming took 6 bases from V and 6 from J, leaving 12 bases between them. The CDR3 nucleotides are TGTGCCAGCAGCTCGCAGGGATCCGAGCAGTACTTC. Its translation: CASSSQGSEQYF.

The chain couples TRBV19 to TRBJ2-5; 7 nucleotides match TRBD2. Germline CDR1 and CDR2: LNHDA and SQIVND (reference sequence). CDR3 length: 15 residues. With 5 bases clipped from V and 2 bases from J, the junction kept 8 bases outside the gene matches. The CDR3 DNA sequence: TGTGCCAGTAGTCCCTTGGGGGGGGGACAAGAGACCCAGTACTTC. Its protein product is CASSPLGGGQETQYF.

Only one count was recorded for this clone. CDR3: CASSESGGPDTQYF. The CDR3 DNA sequence: TGCGCCAGCAGTGAGTCCGGAGGGCCGGATACGCAGTATTTT. The V gene is TRBV10-1, the J gene TRBJ2-3; maybe TRBD2 (6 bases). CDR1 and CDR2 (germline): WNHNN, SYGVQD (reference sequence). The CDR3 covers 14 residues. V lost 0 bases and J 6 bases, leaving 10 bases between the germline ends.

This clone appeared once. This chain uses TRBV27 with TRBJ1-6; D possibly corresponds to TRBD1 (5 bases). Germline V gene data show CDR1 as MNHEY and CDR2 as SMNVEV (reference sequence). Trimming took 7 bases from V and 3 from J, leaving 10 bases between them. CDR3 length: 14 residues. CDR3 sequence reads: CASMGGYYNSPLHF. The CDR3 nucleotides are TGTGCCAGCATGGGGGGATACTATAATTCACCCCTCCACTTT.

The chain joins TRBV27 to TRBJ1-2, with D perhaps matching TRBD1 (6 bases). V was pared by 2 bases and J by 2 bases, with 12 bases between. CDR1 MNHEY and CDR2 SMNVEV come from the germline V gene (reference sequence). The CDR3 loop spans 15 amino acids. CDR3 sequence reads: CASSLLGTSNYGYTF. The CDR3 DNA follows: TGTGCCAGCAGTTTACTCGGGACATCCAACTATGGCTACACCTTC.

The rearrangement uses TRBV10-3 and TRBJ2-5; 10 nucleotides line up with TRBD1. Looked up from germline, CDR1 is ENHRY and CDR2 is SYGVKD. V shed 0 bases, J shed 4 bases, and the junction held 2 bases outside the gene matches. CDR3 length equals 15 residues. CDR3 region: CAISESGQGRETQYF. The CDR3 DNA is TGTGCCATCAGTGAGTCGGGACAGGGGAGAGAGACCCAGTACTTC.

This clone occurred many times. V and J are TRBV19 and TRBJ1-2, with D hard to call. V was pared by 8 bases and J by 4 bases, with 17 bases between. Per germline, CDR1 LNHDA and CDR2 SQIVND (reference sequence). This CDR3 is 14 amino acids long. The CDR3 reads CASSMPRKSYGYTF. The CDR3 DNA reads TGTGCCAGTTCGATGCCTCGAAAGAGCTATGGCTACACCTTC.

With regard to this clone: Other nucleotide sequences in the sample specify the same CDR3. The J gene is TRBJ1-4, the V gene TRBV6-1, with D tentatively TRBD1 (6 bases). This CDR3 is built from 15 residues. The V end was cut by 3 bases, the J end by 0 bases, with 8 bases between. Germline loops: CDR1 MNHNS, CDR2 SASEGT. The CDR3 protein is CASSEGHPTNEKLFF. CDR3 bases: TGTGCCAGCAGTGAGGGACACCCAACTAATGAAAAACTGTTTTTT.

The chain combines TRBV12-3 or TRBV12-4 with TRBJ2-5; 8 bases are a match to TRBD1. This CDR3 is built from 13 residues. The junction had 6 bases not matched to a gene; V was cut back by 6 bases and J by 6 bases. Written as DNA, the CDR3 is TGTGCCAGCAGCTCGACAGGGGCACAGACCCAGTACTTC. Translating gives CASSSTGAQTQYF.

This chain links TRBV20-1 with TRBJ1-5; D not resolved. Trimming cost V 3 bases and J 6 bases, with 9 bases left between them. From germline, CDR1 is DFQATT and CDR2 SNEGSKA (reference sequence). The CDR3 runs 12 residues. CDR3 coding DNA: TGCAGTGCTAGTACGGGGTCTCAGCCCCAGCATTTT. Its translation is CSASTGSQPQHF.

This sequence joins TRBV5-1 and TRBJ2-7; 8 bases line up with TRBD1. With V trimmed by 4 bases and J by 5 bases, 5 bases remained unmatched. Germline loops: CDR1 SGHRS, CDR2 YFSETQ. This CDR3 region has 13 residues. CDR3 DNA: TGCGCCAGCAGCCCAGGACAGGGCCACGAGCAGTACTTC. It codes for CASSPGQGHEQYF.

J is TRBJ2-3 and V is TRBV14; D perhaps matches TRBD2 (6 bases). Germline V lookup: CDR1 SGHDN, CDR2 FVKESK. The CDR3 is made up of 16 amino acids. The V end was cut by 2 bases, the J end by 5 bases, with 17 bases between. The CDR3: CASSQRDSRRIDTQYF. The CDR3 nucleotides are TGTGCCAGCAGCCAAAGGGACTCCCGGCGGATAGATACGCAGTATTTT.

This clone was observed a single time. The chain has TRBV9 and TRBJ2-3, with no clear D. The CDR3 sequence is 12 residues long. Trimming left V 3 bases short and J 5 bases short, with 7 bases between. The germline CDR1 and CDR2 sequences are SGDLS and YYNGEE. The DNA of the CDR3 is TGTGCCAGCAGCGCTTCAGGAGATACGCAGTATTTT. Its protein is CASSASGDTQYF.

This clone was counted a single time. The chain is built from TRBV5-1 and TRBJ1-6; D gene uncertain. This CDR3 region has 14 residues. Germline CDR1 reads SGHRS; CDR2 reads YFSETQ. V gave up 0 bases and J gave up 7 bases, with 8 bases separating them. Written as DNA, the CDR3 is TGCGCCAGCAGCTTGGAGACACCAAATTCACCCCTCCACTTT. It codes for CASSLETPNSPLHF. The whole variable domain, filled in from reference TRBV5-1 and TRBJ1-6, reads KAGVTQTPRYLIKTRGQQVTLSCSPISGHRSVSWYQQTPGQGLQFLFEYFSETQRNKGNFPGRFSGRQFSNSRSEMNVSTLELGDSALYLCASSLETPNSPLHFGNGTRLTVT.

The V and J genes are TRBV29-1 and TRBJ1-4; D is possibly TRBD1 (5 bases). The CDR3 runs 14 residues. Germline CDR1 SQVTM, CDR2 ANQGSEA. V was clipped by 6 bases and J by 5 bases, with 16 bases between them. CDR3 in amino acids: CSVLEQGRNEKLFF. The CDR3 region has the DNA TGCAGCGTCTTGGAGCAGGGAAGGAATGAAAAACTGTTTTTT.

V and J are TRBV7-9 and TRBJ2-1; 11 bases are shared with TRBD2. The length of the CDR3 is 16 residues. CDR1 is SEHNR, CDR2 FQNEAQ, per germline (reference sequence). The V and J ends lost 4 bases and 7 bases, in that order; junction bases with no gene match: 9. The CDR3 sequence is CASSSSSGGPGNEQFF. CDR3 DNA sequence: TGTGCCAGCAGCTCATCTAGCGGGGGGCCGGGGAATGAGCAGTTCTTC.

This clone occurred once. The chain uses TRBV5-1 and TRBJ2-3; TRBD2 might be the D (6 bases). The CDR3 contains 21 residues. Trimming shortened V by 3 bases and J by 2 bases, and 31 bases separated the two germline ends. From germline, CDR1 is SGHRS and CDR2 YFSETQ. CDR3 region: CASSSGPHSGNPKINTDTQYF. DNA of the CDR3: TGCGCCAGCAGCTCCGGGCCCCATAGCGGAAACCCGAAAATCAACACAGATACGCAGTATTTT.

V usage is TRBV5-1 and J usage is TRBJ1-3; D remains unclear. Between the trimmed V and J ends, which lost 0 bases and 6 bases, there was a span of 10 bases. This CDR3 comprises 14 residues. The germline CDR1 and CDR2 sequences are SGHRS and YFSETQ. Here the CDR3 DNA reads TGCGCCAGCAGCTTGGGCCAAACTGAAAACACCATATATTTT. The encoded protein is CASSLGQTENTIYF.

This clone has only a few counts. At one boundary the junction diverges from the germline segment, which might be a read error. The chain links TRBV5-6 to TRBJ2-5, with 9 nucleotides matching TRBD2. CDR1 and CDR2 (germline): SGHDT, YYEEEE. The CDR3 runs 12 residues. In DNA form, the CDR3 reads TGTGCCAGCACCGGCGGGGGGGGCGGGATGGACTTC. Its protein product is CASTGGGGGMDF.

The chain uses TRBV5-1 and TRBJ2-5; tentative D call: TRBD1 (7 bases). CDR3 size: 15 residues. Germline-derived CDR1 and CDR2 are SGHRS and YFSETQ. V lost 4 bases and J lost 3, with 16 bases in between. The CDR3 region is CASSPQGGGEETQYF. The CDR3, as DNA: TGCGCCAGCAGCCCCCAAGGGGGCGGGGAAGAGACCCAGTACTTC.

This rearrangement joins TRBV3-1 (or the pseudogene TRBV3-2) to TRBJ2-7, with D perhaps TRBD2 (7 bases). CDR1 is LGHDT and CDR2 is YNNKEL in the germline V gene (reference sequence). Trimming took off 7 bases at V and 3 bases at J, with 16 bases between the two ends. The CDR3 has 14 amino acids. The chain's CDR3 is CASTLRGGSYEQYF. The DNA of the CDR3 is TGTGCCAGCACGCTAAGGGGGGGAAGCTACGAGCAGTACTTC.

The chain recombines TRBV7-9 with TRBJ2-1; 12 nucleotides align to TRBD2. The CDR3 runs to 15 residues. V was clipped by 7 bases and J by 4 bases; unmatched bases: 5. Germline CDR1 and CDR2: SEHNR and FQNEAQ (reference sequence). This CDR3 reads CASILAGGLYNEQFF. The CDR3 bases are TGTGCCAGCATACTAGCGGGGGGACTTTACAATGAGCAGTTCTTC.

The chain employs TRBV19 and TRBJ1-5; tentatively, D is TRBD1 (5 bases). From germline, CDR1 is LNHDA and CDR2 SQIVND (reference sequence). V lost 3 bases, J lost 4 bases, and 7 bases lay in between. This CDR3 comprises 13 residues. CDR3 residues: CASSMDKNQPQHF. In DNA, the CDR3 is TGTGCCAGTAGTATGGACAAGAATCAGCCCCAGCATTTT.